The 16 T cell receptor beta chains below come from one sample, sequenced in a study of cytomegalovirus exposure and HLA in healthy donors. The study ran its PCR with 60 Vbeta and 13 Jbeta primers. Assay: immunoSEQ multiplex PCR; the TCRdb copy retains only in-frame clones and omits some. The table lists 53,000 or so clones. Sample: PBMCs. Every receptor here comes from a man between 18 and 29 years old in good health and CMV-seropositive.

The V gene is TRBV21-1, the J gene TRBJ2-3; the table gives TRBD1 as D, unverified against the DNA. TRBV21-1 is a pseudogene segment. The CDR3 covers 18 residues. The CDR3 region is CASSKVRCRRTSTDTQYF. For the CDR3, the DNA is TGTGCCAGCAGCAAAGTACGGTGTAGGCGGACAAGCACAGATACGCAGTATTTT.

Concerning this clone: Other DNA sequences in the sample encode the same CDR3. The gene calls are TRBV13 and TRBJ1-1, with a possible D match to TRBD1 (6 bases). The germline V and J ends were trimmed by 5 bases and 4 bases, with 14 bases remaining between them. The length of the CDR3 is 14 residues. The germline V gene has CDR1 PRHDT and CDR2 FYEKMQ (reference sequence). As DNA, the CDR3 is TGTGCCAGCAGCCCCAAGACGACAGGCACTGAAGCTTTCTTT. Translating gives CASSPKTTGTEAFF.

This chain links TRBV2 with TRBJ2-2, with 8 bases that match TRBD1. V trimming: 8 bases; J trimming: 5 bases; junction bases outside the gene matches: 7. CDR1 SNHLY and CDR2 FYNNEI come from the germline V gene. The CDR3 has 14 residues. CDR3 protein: CASEDRGSTGELFF. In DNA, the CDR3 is TGTGCCAGCGAAGACAGGGGATCTACCGGGGAGCTGTTTTTT.

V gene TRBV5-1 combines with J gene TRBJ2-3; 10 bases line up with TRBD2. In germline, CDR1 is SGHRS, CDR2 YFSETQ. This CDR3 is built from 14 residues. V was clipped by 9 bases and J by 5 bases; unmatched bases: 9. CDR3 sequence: CATTSGTFGDTQYF. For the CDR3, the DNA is TGCGCCACTACTAGCGGGACATTTGGAGATACGCAGTATTTT.

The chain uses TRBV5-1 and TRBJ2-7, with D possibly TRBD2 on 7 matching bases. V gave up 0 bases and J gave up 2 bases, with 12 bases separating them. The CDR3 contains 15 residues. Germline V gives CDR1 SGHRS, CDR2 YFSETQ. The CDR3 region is CASSLGGGAAYEQYF. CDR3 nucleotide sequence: TGCGCCAGCAGCTTGGGAGGGGGGGCGGCCTACGAGCAGTACTTC.

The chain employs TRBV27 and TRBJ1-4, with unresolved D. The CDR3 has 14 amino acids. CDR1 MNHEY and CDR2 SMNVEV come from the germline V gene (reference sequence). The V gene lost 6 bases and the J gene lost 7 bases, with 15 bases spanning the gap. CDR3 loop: CASSRGFTPEKLFF. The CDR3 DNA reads TGTGCCAGCAGCCGAGGATTCACGCCTGAAAAACTGTTTTTT.

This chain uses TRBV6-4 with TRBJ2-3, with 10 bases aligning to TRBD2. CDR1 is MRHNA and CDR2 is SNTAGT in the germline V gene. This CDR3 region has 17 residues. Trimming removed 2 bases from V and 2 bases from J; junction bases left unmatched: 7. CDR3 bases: TGTGCCAGCAGTGACCGGTCTAGCGGGAGCTACACAGATACGCAGTATTTT. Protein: CASSDRSSGSYTDTQYF.

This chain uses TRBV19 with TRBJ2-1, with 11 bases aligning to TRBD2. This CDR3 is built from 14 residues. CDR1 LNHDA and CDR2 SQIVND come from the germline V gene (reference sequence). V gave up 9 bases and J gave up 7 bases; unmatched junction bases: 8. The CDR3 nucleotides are TGTGCCAGCTTAGCGGGAGGGCTATTAAATGAGCAGTTCTTC. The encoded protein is CASLAGGLLNEQFF. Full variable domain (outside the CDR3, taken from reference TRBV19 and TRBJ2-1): DGGITQSPKYLFRKEGQNVTLSCEQNLNHDAMYWYRQDPGQGLRLIYYSQIVNDFQKGDIAEGYSVSREKKESFPLTVTSAQKNPTAFYLCASLAGGLLNEQFFGPGTRLTVL.

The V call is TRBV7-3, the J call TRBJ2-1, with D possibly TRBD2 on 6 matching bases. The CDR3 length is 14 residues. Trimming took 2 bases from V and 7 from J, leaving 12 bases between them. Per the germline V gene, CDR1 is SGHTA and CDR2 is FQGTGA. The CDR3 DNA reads TGTGCCAGCAGCTTAGGGCTAGCGCGAAATGAGCAGTTCTTC. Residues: CASSLGLARNEQFF.

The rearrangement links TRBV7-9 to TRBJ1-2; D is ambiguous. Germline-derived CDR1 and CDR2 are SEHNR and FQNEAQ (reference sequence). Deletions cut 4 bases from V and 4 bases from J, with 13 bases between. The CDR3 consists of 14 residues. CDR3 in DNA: TGTGCCAGCAGCTCCCCCACGGGATTCTATGGCTACACCTTC. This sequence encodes CASSSPTGFYGYTF.

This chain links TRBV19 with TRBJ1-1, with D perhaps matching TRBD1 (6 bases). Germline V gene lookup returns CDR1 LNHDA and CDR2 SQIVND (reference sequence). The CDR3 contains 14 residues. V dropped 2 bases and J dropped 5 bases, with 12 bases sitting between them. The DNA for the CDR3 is TGTGCCAGTAGTATATTCAGGGGTGGGACTGAAGCTTTCTTT. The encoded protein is CASSIFRGGTEAFF.

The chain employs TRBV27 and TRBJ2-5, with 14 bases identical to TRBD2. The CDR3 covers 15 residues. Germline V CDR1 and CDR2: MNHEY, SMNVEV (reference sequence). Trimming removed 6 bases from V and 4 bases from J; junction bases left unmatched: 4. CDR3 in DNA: TGTGCCAGCAGCAGAGGACTAGCGGGAGGAGAGACCCAGTACTTC. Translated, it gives CASSRGLAGGETQYF.

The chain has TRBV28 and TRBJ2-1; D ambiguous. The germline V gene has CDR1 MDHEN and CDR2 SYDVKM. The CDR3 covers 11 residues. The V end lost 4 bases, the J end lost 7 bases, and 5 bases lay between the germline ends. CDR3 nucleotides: TGTGCCAGCAGTTCAAAAAATGAGCAGTTCTTC. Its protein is CASSSKNEQFF. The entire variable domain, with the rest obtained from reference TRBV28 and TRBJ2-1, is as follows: DVKVTQSSRYLVKRTGEKVFLECVQDMDHENMFWYRQDPGLGLRLIYFSYDVKMKEKGDIPEGYSVSREKKERFSLILESASTNQTSMYLCASSSKNEQFFGPGTRLTVL.

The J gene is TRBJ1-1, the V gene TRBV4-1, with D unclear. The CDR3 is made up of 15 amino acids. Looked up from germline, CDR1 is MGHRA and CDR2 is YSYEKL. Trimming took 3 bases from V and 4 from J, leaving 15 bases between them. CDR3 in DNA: TGCGCCAGCAGCCACCCCTCGGCGGAGGGCACTGAAGCTTTCTTT. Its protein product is CASSHPSAEGTEAFF.

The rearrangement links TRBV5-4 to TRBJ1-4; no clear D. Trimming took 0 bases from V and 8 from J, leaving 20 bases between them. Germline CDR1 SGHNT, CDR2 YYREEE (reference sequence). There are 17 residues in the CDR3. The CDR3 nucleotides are TGTGCCAGCAGCTTGGTAGGATCCGGGAGCGATAGGGAAAAACTGTTTTTT. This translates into CASSLVGSGSDREKLFF.

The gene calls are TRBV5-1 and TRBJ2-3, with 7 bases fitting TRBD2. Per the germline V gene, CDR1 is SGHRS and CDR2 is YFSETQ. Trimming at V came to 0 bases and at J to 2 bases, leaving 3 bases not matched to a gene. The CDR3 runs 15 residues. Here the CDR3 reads CASSLEAGLTDTQYF. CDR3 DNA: TGCGCCAGCAGCTTGGAAGCGGGACTCACAGATACGCAGTATTTT.